The clone carrying this T cell receptor beta chain was detected ten times or more. Its antigen is as yet unknown. Each CDR3 protein is one row after TCRdb ran MiXCR on the 5' RACE reads. The sample has about 210,000 distinct CDR3 sequences; roughly 3.3% are singletons. The entry originates in a study of T cells after yellow fever vaccination. Study-wide findings and caveats: The CD4 and CD8 compartments had a small share of their clonotypes in common. Abundant clonotypes (contaminants from the bulk population) could be present in FACS-sorted repertoires.

The source of this sequence is a man in his late teens or twenties who received the YFV17D yellow fever vaccine. This material consisted of CD4+ T cells sorted from PBMCs, taken 10 days after the yellow fever booster vaccination.

As DNA, the CDR3 is TGTGCCAGCTCACCACGACTATATGCGATCACCGGGGAGCTGTTTTTT. Translated: CASSPRLYAITGELFF. The chain combines TRBV18 with TRBJ2-2, with D possibly TRBD2 on 5 matching bases. The length of the CDR3 is 16 residues. Trimming stripped 1 base from V and 4 bases from J, with 13 bases between. CDR1 KGHSH and CDR2 LQKENI come from the germline V gene.